This TCR beta chain was identified in a study of technical replicates of blood from a handful of donors. The CDR3 loop spans 13 amino acids. CDR1 is SGHTA and CDR2 is FQGTGA in the germline V gene. V lost 1 base and J lost 2, with 5 bases in between. Generated by immunoSEQ multiplex PCR, the TCRdb table keeps only in-frame clones and is missing some. The data show roughly 60,000 clones, about 83% seen once. The TCR was taken from a human donor in good health. Some clones in this sample may be carry-over from other donors' samples. The chain combines TRBV7-3 with TRBJ2-5, with D unclear. Source material: PBMCs. CDR3 in amino acids: CASSLIQQETQYF. In DNA, the CDR3 is TGTGCCAGCAGCTTAATACAGCAAGAGACCCAGTACTTC.